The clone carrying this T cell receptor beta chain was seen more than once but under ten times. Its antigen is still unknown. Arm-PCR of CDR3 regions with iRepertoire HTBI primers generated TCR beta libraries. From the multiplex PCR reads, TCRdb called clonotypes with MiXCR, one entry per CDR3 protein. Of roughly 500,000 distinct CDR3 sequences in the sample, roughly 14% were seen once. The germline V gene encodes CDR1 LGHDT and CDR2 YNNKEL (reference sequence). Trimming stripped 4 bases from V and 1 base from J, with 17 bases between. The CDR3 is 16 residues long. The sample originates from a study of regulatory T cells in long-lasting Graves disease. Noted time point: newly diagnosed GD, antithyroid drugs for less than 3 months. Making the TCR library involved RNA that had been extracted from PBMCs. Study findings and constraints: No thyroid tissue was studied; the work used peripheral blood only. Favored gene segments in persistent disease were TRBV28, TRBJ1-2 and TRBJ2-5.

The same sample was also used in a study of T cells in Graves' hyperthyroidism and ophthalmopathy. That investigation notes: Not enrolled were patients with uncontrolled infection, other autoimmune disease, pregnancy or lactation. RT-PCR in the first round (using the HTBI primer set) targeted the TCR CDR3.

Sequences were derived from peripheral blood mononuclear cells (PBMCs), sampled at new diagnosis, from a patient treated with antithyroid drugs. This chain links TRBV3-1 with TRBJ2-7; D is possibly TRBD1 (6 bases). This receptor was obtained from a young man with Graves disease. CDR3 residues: CASSLSQHRVSYEQYF. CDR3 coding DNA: TGTGCCAGCAGCCTAAGTCAGCACAGGGTATCCTACGAGCAGTACTTC.